This T cell receptor (beta chain) was observed in a study of T cell responses to AZD1222 COVID-19 vaccine. V lost 8 bases and J 11 bases, leaving 21 bases between the germline ends. CDR3 size: 13 residues. CDR1 is MNHEY, CDR2 SVGAGI, per germline. Assay: immunoSEQ multiplex PCR; the TCRdb copy retains only in-frame clones and omits some. The sample yields 100,000 or so clones, about 89% seen once. The receptor was derived from an adult in good health. This chain links TRBV6-5 with TRBJ1-1; D call uncertain. The specimen comprised peripheral blood, sampled on day 0 of AZD1222 vaccination. The CDR3 loop reads CASGWEQGLGAFF. CDR3 nucleotide sequence: TGTGCCAGCGGCTGGGAGCAAGGTCTTGGGGCTTTCTTT.